The clone carrying this T cell receptor (beta chain) was seen a handful of times. Its specificity is unknown. CDR3 length: 11 residues. The V and J ends lost 11 bases and 9 bases respectively, with 11 bases between them. CDR1 is SEHNR, CDR2 FQNEAQ, per germline (reference sequence). The PCR used 60 Vbeta and 13 Jbeta primers. Sequencing used immunoSEQ multiplex PCR; TCRdb keeps in-frame clones, though not all of them. The sample carries around 130,000 clones, about 8.6% recorded once. Nominally healthy donors were sampled, though unrecorded immune exposures were likely. The sample belongs to a study of cytomegalovirus exposure and HLA in healthy donors. Study context: Across 300 to 400 genotyped donors, about 81% landed in the Caucasian-associated ancestry cluster. Broader study findings: CMV serostatus was the sole immune exposure data available. Sequencing probably produced one cluster of sequence variants that were highly shared.

The clonotype originates from a woman between 40 and 55 years old in good health and CMV-seropositive. Sequenced input: PBMCs. The chain joins TRBV7-9 to TRBJ1-6, with D tentatively TRBD1 (5 bases). The CDR3: CAVDGGSPLHF. DNA of the CDR3: TGTGCCGTTGACGGGGGTTCACCCCTCCACTTT.